Listed below are T cell receptor beta chains from one sample, sequenced in a study of Ad26.COV2.S vaccination and SARS-CoV-2 variants. Assay: immunoSEQ multiplex PCR; the TCRdb copy retains only in-frame clones and omits some. The top ten hold approximately 5% of the sample, which has around 300,000 clones, roughly 91% seen once. The sequencing here drew on peripheral blood, taken in a trial of Ad26.COV2.S vaccine versus placebo. These receptors were obtained from a person aged 18-65 years who received the Ad26.COV2.S COVID-19 vaccine or a placebo. CDR3s include the opening cysteine and the closing phenylalanine or tryptophan. The D gene is left open where the match is weak. Part of the rows lack a size; the others show once, few, many or a class for expanded clones.

len	v_gene	d_gene	abundance	j_gene	CDR3nt	CDR3aa
16	TRBV7-9	-	-	TRBJ1-3	TGTGCCAGCAGCTTTGCCGCAACAAGCTCTGGAAACACCATATATTTT	CASSFAATSSGNTIYF
15	TRBV28	-	-	TRBJ1-5	TGTGCCAGCAGTTTTTCGGGGGGATTCAATCAGCCCCAGCATTTT	CASSFSGGFNQPQHF
14	TRBV5-1	-	-	TRBJ1-2	TGCGCCAGCAGCCTGCCGGGAACCGACTATGGCTACACCTTC	CASSLPGTDYGYTF
15	TRBV13	TRBD1	-	TRBJ1-5	TGTGCCAGCAGCATCAGGGGGTTAAGCAATCAGCCCCAGCATTTT	CASSIRGLSNQPQHF
13	TRBV2	-	few	TRBJ2-5	TGTGCCAGCAGTTACCGGGACCAAGAGACCCAGTACTTC	CASSYRDQETQYF
14	TRBV13	-	once	TRBJ1-1	TGTGCCAGCAGCTTAGTTGCAGCGAACACTGAAGCTTTCTTT	CASSLVAANTEAFF
18	TRBV4-2	TRBD2	-	TRBJ2-3	TGTGCCAGCAGCCAGCACGCAGAGGGTAGCGGGAGCCTAGATACGCAGTATTTT	CASSQHAEGSGSLDTQYF
14	TRBV2	-	-	TRBJ2-7	TGTGCCAGCAGTGAAGCTCGCCTCTCCACCGAGCAGTACTTC	CASSEARLSTEQYF
14	TRBV19	-	-	TRBJ1-2	TGTGCCAGTAGTCCCCCCGGGGTTAACTATGGCTACACCTTC	CASSPPGVNYGYTF
14	TRBV7-9	-	-	TRBJ1-6	TGTGCCAGCAGCTTAACGTTAGGGAGTTCACCCCTCCACTTT	CASSLTLGSSPLHF
14	TRBV27	TRBD1	once	TRBJ1-4	TGTGCCAGCAGTTTCCAGGGGGCCAGTGAAAAACTGTTTTTT	CASSFQGASEKLFF
14	TRBV3-1/TRBV3-2	TRBD1	-	TRBJ2-7	TGTGCCAGCAGCCTGGGACAGGGCCCCTACGAGCAGTACTTC	CASSLGQGPYEQYF
13	TRBV11-2	-	-	TRBJ2-7	TGTGCCAGCAGCTCCTTTAATTCCTACGAGCAGTACTTC	CASSSFNSYEQYF
18	TRBV27	TRBD2	-	TRBJ2-1	TGTGCCAGCGGCTCTAGCGGGGGGCCTAAAGTCTCCTACAATGAGCAGTTCTTC	CASGSSGGPKVSYNEQFF
16	TRBV6-4	TRBD2	-	TRBJ2-3	TGTGCCAGCAGTGAAGACGGAGCGGGAGGCACAGATACGCAGTATTTT	CASSEDGAGGTDTQYF
16	TRBV5-5	-	-	TRBJ1-6	TGTGCCAGCAGCTTAACGGAAAGCTCCTATAATTCACCCCTCCACTTT	CASSLTESSYNSPLHF
11	TRBV21-1	-	once	TRBJ2-7	TGTGCCAGCAGCGCCCCGTTTGAGCAGTACTTC	CASSAPFEQYF
14	TRBV5-4	-	-	TRBJ2-3	TGTGCCAGCAGGAGACATGAAAGCACAGATACGCAGTATTTT	CASRRHESTDTQYF
13	TRBV6-5	-	-	TRBJ2-1	TGTGCCAGCGGTCGACTACTATACAATGAGCAGTTCTTC	CASGRLLYNEQFF
16	TRBV9	-	-	TRBJ2-1	TGTGCCAGCAGCGTGGAGTTGGGGAACTCCTACAATGAGCAGTTCTTC	CASSVELGNSYNEQFF
12	TRBV24-1	-	-	TRBJ1-1	TGTGCCACCAGACAGGGAGATGAAGAAGCTTTCTTT	CATRQGDEEAFF
13	TRBV28	-	-	TRBJ2-1	TGTGCCAGCAGTTTGCATGACCCTGGGGTGCCGTTCTTC	CASSLHDPGVPFF
14	TRBV4-1	-	-	TRBJ2-1	TGCGCCAGCAGCCAAGACGGTTCCGGCAATGAGCAGTTCTTC	CASSQDGSGNEQFF
16	TRBV7-2	TRBD1	-	TRBJ1-1	TGTGCCAGCAGCAGGTCGACAGGGACGGGGAACACTGAAGCTTTCTTT	CASSRSTGTGNTEAFF
15	TRBV5-5	-	-	TRBJ2-5	TGTGCCAGCAGCTTGAGGACCCACGTCCAAGAGACCCAGTACTTC	CASSLRTHVQETQYF
12	TRBV13	-	-	TRBJ1-1	TGTGCCAGCGGACGGGAGAACACTGAAGCTTTCTTT	CASGRENTEAFF
14	TRBV27	-	-	TRBJ1-2	TGTGCCAGCAGTGTCCGGGACGGTCGCTATGGCTACACCTTC	CASSVRDGRYGYTF
15	TRBV6-2/TRBV6-3	TRBD2	-	TRBJ2-7	TGTGCCAGCAGTTACTCTCTAGCGGGGGGTGACGAGCAGTACTTC	CASSYSLAGGDEQYF
16	TRBV4-2	-	-	TRBJ1-5	TGTGCCAGCAGCCAAGATACAGGGAACCGGAATCAGCCCCAGCATTTT	CASSQDTGNRNQPQHF
13	TRBV7-2	-	-	TRBJ2-3	TGTGCCAGCAGCTTAGAGAGGAGCGATACGCAGTATTTT	CASSLERSDTQYF
12	TRBV5-1	-	-	TRBJ2-3	TGCGCCAGCAGCTTGGAGGCGGATACGCAGTATTTT	CASSLEADTQYF
17	TRBV9	-	-	TRBJ2-6	TGTGCCAGCAGCCTAAATTCTCGGGGCTCTGGGGCCAACGTCCTGACTTTC	CASSLNSRGSGANVLTF
15	TRBV11-1	-	-	TRBJ1-1	TGTGCCAGCAGTGAAACAGGTACAGGGAACACTGAAGCTTTCTTT	CASSETGTGNTEAFF
15	TRBV23-1	TRBD1	-	TRBJ1-6	TGCGCCAGCAGTCAAAGACAGGGGGCTAATTCACCCCTCCACTTT	CASSQRQGANSPLHF
16	TRBV10-1	TRBD2	-	TRBJ2-2	TGCGCCAGCAGCGGTCCGGGACTAGCGGTAACCGGGGAGCTGTTTTTT	CASSGPGLAVTGELFF
14	TRBV6-1	-	-	TRBJ2-3	TGTGCCAGCAGTGAACCCCCTAGCACAGATACGCAGTATTTT	CASSEPPSTDTQYF
17	TRBV6-2/TRBV6-3	-	-	TRBJ2-7	TGTGCCAGCAGTTACTCGATTGGCCCACTACCGGACTACGAGCAGTACTTC	CASSYSIGPLPDYEQYF
14	TRBV5-1	TRBD1	-	TRBJ1-1	TGCGCCAGCAGCCCATCACAGGGGGAGGTCGAAGCTTTCTTT	CASSPSQGEVEAFF
13	TRBV6-1	-	once	TRBJ2-7	TGTGCCAGCAGTGAACATGGGTCCTACGAGCAGTACTTC	CASSEHGSYEQYF
15	TRBV4-1	-	once	TRBJ1-1	TGCGCCAGCAGCCTTCCGGGGCGGAGGATCACTGAAGCTTTCTTT	CASSLPGRRITEAFF
14	TRBV18	TRBD1	-	TRBJ2-5	TGTGCCAGCTCACCACGGGCAGGGGGAGAGACCCAGTACTTC	CASSPRAGGETQYF
13	TRBV18	-	few	TRBJ2-4	TGTGCCAGCTCGCCCCCAAACGGTGACATTCAGTACTTC	CASSPPNGDIQYF
16	TRBV3-1/TRBV3-2	TRBD2	-	TRBJ2-7	TGTGCCAGCAGCCAAGCTGTAGCGGGGGGGCCGGGGGAGCAGTACTTC	CASSQAVAGGPGEQYF
13	TRBV19	-	-	TRBJ2-7	TGTGCCAGTAGTATGGTGGGGGGCTACGAGCAGTACTTC	CASSMVGGYEQYF
14	TRBV29-1	-	-	TRBJ2-1	TGCAGCGTTGAAGATTGGGGGTCCTACAATGAGCAGTTCTTC	CSVEDWGSYNEQFF
14	TRBV6-5	-	-	TRBJ2-7	TGTGCCAGCAGGGTGGGAGCAGGCCTCTACGAGCAGTACTTC	CASRVGAGLYEQYF
14	TRBV6-2/TRBV6-3	-	-	TRBJ2-7	TGTGCCAGCAGTTATCAGGGGCTTACCTACGAGCAGTACTTC	CASSYQGLTYEQYF
12	TRBV6-1	-	-	TRBJ1-2	TGTGCCAGCAGTGAAGCAGACTATGGCTACACCTTC	CASSEADYGYTF
15	TRBV10-3	-	-	TRBJ2-1	TGTGCCATCAGTGGGAATGTGTGGGGGCCGGGTGAGCAGTTCTTC	CAISGNVWGPGEQFF
15	TRBV9	TRBD1	-	TRBJ1-2	TGTGCCAGCAGCGTCGGACAGGGTTTATGGGACGGCTACACCTTC	CASSVGQGLWDGYTF